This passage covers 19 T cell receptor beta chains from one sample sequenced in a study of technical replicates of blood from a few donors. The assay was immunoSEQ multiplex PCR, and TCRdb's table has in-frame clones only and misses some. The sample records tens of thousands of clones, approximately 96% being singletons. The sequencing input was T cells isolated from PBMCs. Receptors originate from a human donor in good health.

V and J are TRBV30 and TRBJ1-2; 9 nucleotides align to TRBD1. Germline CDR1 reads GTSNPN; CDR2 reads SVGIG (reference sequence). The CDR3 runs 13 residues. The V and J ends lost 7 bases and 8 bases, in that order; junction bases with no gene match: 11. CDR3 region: CASSGTGGWGYTF. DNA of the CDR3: TGTGCCTCGTCAGGCACAGGGGGCTGGGGCTACACCTTC.

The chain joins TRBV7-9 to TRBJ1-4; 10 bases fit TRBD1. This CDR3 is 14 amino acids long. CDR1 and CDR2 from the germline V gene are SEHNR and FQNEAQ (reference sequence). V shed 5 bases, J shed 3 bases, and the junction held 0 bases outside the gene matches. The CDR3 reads CASSGTGANEKLFF. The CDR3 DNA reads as TGTGCCAGCAGCGGGACAGGGGCTAATGAAAAACTGTTTTTT.

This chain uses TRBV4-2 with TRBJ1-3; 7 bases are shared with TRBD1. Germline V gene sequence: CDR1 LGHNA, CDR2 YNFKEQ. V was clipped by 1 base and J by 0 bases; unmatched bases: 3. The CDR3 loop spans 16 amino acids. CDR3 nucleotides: TGTGCCAGCAGCCAAGTCGGGACAGTCTCTGGAAACACCATATATTTT. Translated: CASSQVGTVSGNTIYF.

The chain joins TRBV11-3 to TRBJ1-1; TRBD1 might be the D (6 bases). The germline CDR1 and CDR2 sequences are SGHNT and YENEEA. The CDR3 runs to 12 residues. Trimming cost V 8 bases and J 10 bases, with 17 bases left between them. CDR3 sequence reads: CASLRQDSPAFF. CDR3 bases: TGTGCCAGCCTCCGACAGGACAGTCCAGCTTTCTTT. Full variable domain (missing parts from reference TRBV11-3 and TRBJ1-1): EAGVVQSPRYKIIEKKQPVAFWCNPISGHNTLYWYLQNLGQGPELLIRYENEEAVDDSQLPKDRFSAERLKGVDSTLKIQPAELGDSAVYLCASLRQDSPAFFGQGTRLTVV.

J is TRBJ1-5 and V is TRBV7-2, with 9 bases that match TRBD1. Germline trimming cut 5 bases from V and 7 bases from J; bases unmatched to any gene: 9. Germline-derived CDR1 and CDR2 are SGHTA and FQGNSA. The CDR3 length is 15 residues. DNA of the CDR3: TGTGCCAGCAGCCCTACAGGGGGCGGTCGGCAGCCCCAGCATTTT. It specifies CASSPTGGGRQPQHF.

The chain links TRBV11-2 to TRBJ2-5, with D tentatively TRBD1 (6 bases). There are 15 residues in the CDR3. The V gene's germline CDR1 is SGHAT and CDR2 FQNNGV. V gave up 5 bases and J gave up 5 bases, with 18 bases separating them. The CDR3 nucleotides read TGTGCCAGCAGCCCGAACTACAGGGTTTTGGAGACCCAGTACTTC. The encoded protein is CASSPNYRVLETQYF. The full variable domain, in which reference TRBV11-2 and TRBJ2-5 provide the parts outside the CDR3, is EAGVAQSPRYKIIEKRQSVAFWCNPISGHATLYWYQQILGQGPKLLIQFQNNGVVDDSQLPKDRFSAERLKGVDSTLKIQPAKLEDSAVYLCASSPNYRVLETQYFGPGTRLLVL.

The CDR3 loop reads CASSLARGGNYGYTF. The CDR3 DNA reads TGTGCCAGCAGCTTAGCTAGAGGGGGCAACTATGGCTACACCTTC. The chain is built from TRBV7-2 and TRBJ1-2; TRBD1 agrees at 7 bases. Losses at the gene ends were 0 bases for V and 2 bases for J; bases not matched to a gene: 3. This CDR3 region has 15 residues. Germline V lookup: CDR1 SGHTA, CDR2 FQGNSA.

CDR3 region: CASSESGQGPQETQYF. The CDR3 DNA sequence: TGCGCCAGCAGTGAGTCGGGACAGGGGCCACAAGAGACCCAGTACTTC. The chain has TRBV10-1 and TRBJ2-5; 10 bases match TRBD1. V gave up 0 bases and J gave up 2 bases; unmatched junction bases: 3. The germline CDR1 and CDR2 sequences are WNHNN and SYGVQD (reference sequence). This CDR3 region has 16 residues.

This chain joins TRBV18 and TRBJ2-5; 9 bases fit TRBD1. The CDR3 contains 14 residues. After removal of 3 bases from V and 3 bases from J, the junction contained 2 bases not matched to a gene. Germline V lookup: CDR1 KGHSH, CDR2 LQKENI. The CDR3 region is CASSPDRGEETQYF. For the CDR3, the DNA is TGTGCCAGCTCACCGGACAGGGGTGAAGAGACCCAGTACTTC.

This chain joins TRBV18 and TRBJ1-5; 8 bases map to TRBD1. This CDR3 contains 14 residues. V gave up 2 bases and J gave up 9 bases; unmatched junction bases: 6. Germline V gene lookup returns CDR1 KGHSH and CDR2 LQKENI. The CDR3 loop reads CASSPVGQEPPQHF. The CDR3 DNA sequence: TGTGCCAGCTCACCAGTGGGACAGGAGCCGCCCCAGCATTTT.

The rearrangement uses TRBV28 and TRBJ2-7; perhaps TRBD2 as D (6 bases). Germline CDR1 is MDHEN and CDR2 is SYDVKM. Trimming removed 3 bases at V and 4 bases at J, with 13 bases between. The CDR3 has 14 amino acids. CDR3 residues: CASSFHGGRYEQYF. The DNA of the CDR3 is TGTGCCAGCAGTTTTCACGGAGGGCGGTACGAGCAGTACTTC.

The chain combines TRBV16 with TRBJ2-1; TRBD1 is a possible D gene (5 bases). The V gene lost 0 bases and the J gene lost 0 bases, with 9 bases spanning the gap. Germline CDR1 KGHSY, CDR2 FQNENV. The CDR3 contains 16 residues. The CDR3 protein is CASSQSTGSSYNEQFF. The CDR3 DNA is TGTGCCAGCAGCCAATCTACAGGAAGCTCCTACAATGAGCAGTTCTTC.

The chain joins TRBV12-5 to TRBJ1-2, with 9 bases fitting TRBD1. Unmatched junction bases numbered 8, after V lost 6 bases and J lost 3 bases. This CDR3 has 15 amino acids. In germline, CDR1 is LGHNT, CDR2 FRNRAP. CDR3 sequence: CASGKNRGRDYGYTF. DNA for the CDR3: TGTGCTAGTGGGAAAAACAGGGGGCGCGACTATGGCTACACCTTC.

The CDR3 spells CASSYQGMGYEQYF. DNA for the CDR3: TGTGCCAGCAGTTACCAGGGGATGGGCTACGAGCAGTACTTC. The V gene is TRBV6-5, the J gene TRBJ2-7; D is perhaps TRBD1 (6 bases). There are 14 residues in the CDR3. V lost 2 bases and J 3 bases, leaving 11 bases between the germline ends. CDR1 and CDR2 (germline): MNHEY, SVGAGI.

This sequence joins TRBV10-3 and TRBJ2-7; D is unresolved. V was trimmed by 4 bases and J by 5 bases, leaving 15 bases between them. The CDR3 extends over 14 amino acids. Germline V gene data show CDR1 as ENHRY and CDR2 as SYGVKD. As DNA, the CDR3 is TGTGCCATCAGTGTTGGCGGTGGCGTTGACGAGCAGTACTTC. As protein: CAISVGGGVDEQYF.

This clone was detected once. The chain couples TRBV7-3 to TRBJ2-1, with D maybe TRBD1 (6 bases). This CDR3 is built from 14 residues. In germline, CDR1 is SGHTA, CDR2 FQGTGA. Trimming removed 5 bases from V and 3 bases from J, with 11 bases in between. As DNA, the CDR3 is TGTGCCAGCAGCCCACGGGACAACTACAATGAGCAGTTCTTC. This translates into CASSPRDNYNEQFF.

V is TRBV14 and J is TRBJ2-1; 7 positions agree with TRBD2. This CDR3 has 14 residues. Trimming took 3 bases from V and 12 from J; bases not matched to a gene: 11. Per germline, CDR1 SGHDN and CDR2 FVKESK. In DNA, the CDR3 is TGTGCCAGCAGCCAGGGGGGGGACCCCCTCATGCAGTTCTTC. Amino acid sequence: CASSQGGDPLMQFF.

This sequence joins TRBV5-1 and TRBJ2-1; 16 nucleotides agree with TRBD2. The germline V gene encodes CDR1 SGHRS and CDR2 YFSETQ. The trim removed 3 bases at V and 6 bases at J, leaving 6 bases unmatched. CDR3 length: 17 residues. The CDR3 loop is CASSWGLAGGLLNEQFF. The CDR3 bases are TGCGCCAGCAGCTGGGGACTAGCGGGGGGGCTTCTCAATGAGCAGTTCTTC.

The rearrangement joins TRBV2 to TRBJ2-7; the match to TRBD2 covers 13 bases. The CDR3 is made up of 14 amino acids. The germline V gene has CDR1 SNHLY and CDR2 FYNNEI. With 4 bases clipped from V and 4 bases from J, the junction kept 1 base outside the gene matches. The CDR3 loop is CASSATSGRYEQYF. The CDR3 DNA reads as TGTGCCAGCAGTGCGACTAGCGGGAGGTACGAGCAGTACTTC.